This T cell receptor (beta chain) originates from a study of cytomegalovirus exposure and HLA in healthy donors. The PCR was carried out with 60 Vbeta primers and 13 Jbeta primers. The table came from immunoSEQ multiplex PCR; TCRdb's copy has only in-frame clones and leaves some out. The profile covers around 150,000 clones, with around 75% appearing a single time and about 4.9% taken by the ten largest. Broader study findings: Analysis performed later showed TCR beta chains linked to HLA being more clonally expanded than equally common others.

The CDR3 is 17 amino acids. Germline CDR1 is SGHNT and CDR2 is YENEEA. J gave up 8 bases and V 3 bases, and 14 bases lay outside the gene matches. As regards this clone: Its antigen is not identified.

The TCR comes from a male donor in good health and CMV-seronegative. The chain uses TRBV11-3 and TRBJ1-2; TRBD1 matches at 11 bases. Material for sequencing was PBMCs. The CDR3 protein is CASSFKADMDRGQGYTF. In DNA, the CDR3 is TGTGCCAGCAGCTTTAAGGCTGACATGGACAGGGGGCAGGGCTACACCTTC.